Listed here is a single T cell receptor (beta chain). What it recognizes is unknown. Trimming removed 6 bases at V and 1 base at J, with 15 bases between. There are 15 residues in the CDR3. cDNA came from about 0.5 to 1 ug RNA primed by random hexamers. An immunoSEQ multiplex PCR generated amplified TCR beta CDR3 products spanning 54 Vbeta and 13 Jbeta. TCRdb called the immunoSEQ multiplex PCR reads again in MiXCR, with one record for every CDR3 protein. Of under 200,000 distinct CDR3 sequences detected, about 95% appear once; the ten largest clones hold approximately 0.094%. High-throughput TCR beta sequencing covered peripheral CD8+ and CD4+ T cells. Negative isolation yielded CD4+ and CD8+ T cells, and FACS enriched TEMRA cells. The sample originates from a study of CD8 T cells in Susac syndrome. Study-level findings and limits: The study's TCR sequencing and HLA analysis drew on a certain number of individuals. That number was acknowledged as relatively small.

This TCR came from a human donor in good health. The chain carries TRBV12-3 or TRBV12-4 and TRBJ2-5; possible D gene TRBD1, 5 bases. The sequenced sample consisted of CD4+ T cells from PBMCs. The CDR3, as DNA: TGTGCCAGCAGGCTCGGACACCCGGGCCAAGAGACCCAGTACTTC. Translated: CASRLGHPGQETQYF.